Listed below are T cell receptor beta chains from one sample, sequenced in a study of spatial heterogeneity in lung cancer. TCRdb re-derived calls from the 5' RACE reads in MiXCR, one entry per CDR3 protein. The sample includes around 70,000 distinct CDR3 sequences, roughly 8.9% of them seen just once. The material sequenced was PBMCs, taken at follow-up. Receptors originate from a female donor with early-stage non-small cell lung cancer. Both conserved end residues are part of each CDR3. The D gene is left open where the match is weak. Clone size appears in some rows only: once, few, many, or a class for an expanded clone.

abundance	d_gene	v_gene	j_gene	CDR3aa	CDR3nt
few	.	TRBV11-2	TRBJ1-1	CASSLDTMNTEAFF	TGTGCCAGCAGCTTAGATACGATGAACACTGAAGCTTTCTTT
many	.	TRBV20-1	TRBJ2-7	CSAREEPLGEQYF	TGCAGTGCTAGAGAGGAACCCTTGGGCGAGCAGTACTTC
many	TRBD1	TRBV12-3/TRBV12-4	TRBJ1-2	CASSLGTGSGYTF	TGTGCCAGCAGTCTTGGGACAGGTAGTGGCTACACCTTC
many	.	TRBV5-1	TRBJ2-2	CASKQVITGELFF	TGCGCCAGCAAGCAGGTGATCACCGGGGAGCTGTTTTTT
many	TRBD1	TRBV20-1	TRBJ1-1	CSAGQGDTEAFF	TGCAGTGCTGGACAGGGGGACACTGAAGCTTTCTTT
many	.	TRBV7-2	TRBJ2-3	CASSRGPEDTQYF	TGTGCCAGCAGCCGAGGTCCGGAGGATACGCAGTATTTT
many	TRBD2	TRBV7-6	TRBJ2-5	CASSFSLADQETQYF	TGTGCCAGCAGCTTTAGCCTAGCGGACCAAGAGACCCAGTACTTC
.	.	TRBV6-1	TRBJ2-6	CASSPRTVRASGANVLTF	TGTGCCAGCAGTCCACGGACAGTAAGAGCCTCTGGGGCCAACGTCCTGACTTTC
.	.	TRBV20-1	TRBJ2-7	CSAIPGGLAYEQYF	TGCAGTGCTATCCCAGGGGGGCTCGCCTACGAGCAGTACTTC
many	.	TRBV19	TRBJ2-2	CASSLQGVGELFF	TGTGCCAGTAGCTTACAGGGAGTCGGGGAGCTGTTTTTT
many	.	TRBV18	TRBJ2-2	CASSPAGSTNTGELFF	TGTGCCAGCTCACCTGCTGGCAGTACCAACACCGGGGAGCTGTTTTTT
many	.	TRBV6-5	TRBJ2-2	CASSWTAGTGELFF	TGTGCCAGCAGTTGGACGGCGGGTACCGGGGAGCTGTTTTTT
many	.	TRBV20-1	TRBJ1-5	CSAGGGNQPQHF	TGCAGTGCTGGAGGGGGGAATCAGCCCCAGCATTTT
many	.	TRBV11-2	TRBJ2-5	CASSLDNAGMEETQYF	TGTGCCAGCAGCTTAGATAACGCAGGGATGGAAGAGACCCAGTACTTC
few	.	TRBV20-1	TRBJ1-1	CSAAGLGGDSTEAFF	TGCAGTGCTGCAGGACTCGGTGGAGATAGTACTGAAGCTTTCTTT
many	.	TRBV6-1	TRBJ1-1	CASSPRGISEAFF	TGTGCCAGCAGCCCCAGGGGAATTTCTGAAGCTTTCTTT
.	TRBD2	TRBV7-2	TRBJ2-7	CASSLQGLAAYEQYF	TGTGCCAGCAGCTTACAGGGACTAGCGGCCTACGAGCAGTACTTC
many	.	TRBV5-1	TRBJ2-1	CASSFRVVAYNEQFF	TGCGCCAGCAGTTTCAGGGTGGTAGCCTACAATGAGCAGTTCTTC
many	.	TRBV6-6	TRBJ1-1	CASSYGGGGTEAFF	TGTGCCAGCAGTTACGGGGGAGGAGGCACTGAAGCTTTCTTT
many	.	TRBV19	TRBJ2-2	CASSIGSANTGELFF	TGTGCCAGTAGTATTGGGAGCGCGAACACCGGGGAGCTGTTTTTT
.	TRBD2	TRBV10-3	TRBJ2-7	CATTGLAGSYEQYF	TGTGCCACGACGGGACTAGCGGGCTCCTACGAGCAGTACTTC
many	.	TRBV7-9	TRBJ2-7	CASSFSGISYEQYF	TGTGCCAGCAGCTTTAGCGGCATTTCCTACGAGCAGTACTTC
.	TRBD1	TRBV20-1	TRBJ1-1	CSASGQIMLEAFF	TGCAGTGCTTCGGGACAGATTATGTTGGAAGCTTTCTTT
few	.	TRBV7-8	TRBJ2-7	CASSSRGGEQYF	TGTGCCAGCAGCTCCCGGGGCGGCGAGCAGTACTTC
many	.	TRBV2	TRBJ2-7	CASSPQSYEQYF	TGTGCCAGCAGTCCCCAATCCTACGAGCAGTACTTC
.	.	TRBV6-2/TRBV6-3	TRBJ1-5	CASSSTGHENSDIHF	TGTGCCAGCAGTTCTACGGGACATGAGAACAGCGATATCCATTTT
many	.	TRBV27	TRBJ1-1	CASSPPGNTEAFF	TGTGCCAGCAGTCCCCCCGGGAACACTGAAGCTTTCTTT
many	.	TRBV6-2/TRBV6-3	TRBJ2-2	CASSLRTGLTGELFF	TGTGCCAGCAGTTTGCGAACAGGGTTGACCGGGGAGCTGTTTTTT
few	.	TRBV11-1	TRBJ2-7	CASSLVSWEHEQYF	TGTGCCAGCAGCTTGGTTTCCTGGGAACACGAGCAGTACTTC
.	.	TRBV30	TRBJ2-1	CAWSAMVYNEQFF	TGTGCCTGGTCGGCAATGGTGTACAATGAGCAGTTCTTC
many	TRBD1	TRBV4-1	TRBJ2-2	CASSPWTGREGELFF	TGCGCCAGCAGCCCGTGGACAGGGCGAGAAGGGGAGCTGTTTTTT
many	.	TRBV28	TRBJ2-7	CASLPANWFGEQYF	TGTGCCAGCCTTCCGGCTAATTGGTTCGGCGAGCAGTACTTC
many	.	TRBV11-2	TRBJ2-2	CASSSPQVPGELFF	TGTGCCAGCAGCTCCCCCCAGGTCCCCGGGGAGCTGTTTTTT
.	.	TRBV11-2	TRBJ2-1	CASSYTGHSSYNEQFF	TGTGCCAGCAGCTATACAGGTCACAGCTCCTACAATGAGCAGTTCTTC
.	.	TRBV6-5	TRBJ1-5	CASTEVGGGQPQHF	TGTGCCAGCACCGAGGTAGGGGGAGGTCAGCCCCAGCATTTT
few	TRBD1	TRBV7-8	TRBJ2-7	CANSLARDSSYEQYF	TGTGCCAACAGCTTAGCCCGGGACAGCTCCTACGAGCAGTACTTC